The TCR beta chain under discussion was sequenced for a study of post-analysis software for immune sequencing data. Findings and caveats of the study: Under the F measure, samples that were prepared in one batch clustered strongly together. Five TRBV segments occurring more often in patients than controls included TRBV5-6, TRBV5-1 and TRBV20-1.

Sequencing libraries made from TCR beta cDNA carried unique molecular identifiers. About 500,000 cDNA molecules were obtained per 1 to 10 million input T cells. Via MiXCR, TCRdb re-called the PCR reads, giving one row per CDR3 protein. The sample consists of fewer than 850,000 distinct CDR3 sequences, roughly 30% of them appearing once. The germline V and J ends were trimmed by 5 bases and 4 bases, with 23 bases remaining between them. The CDR3 runs 16 residues. Looked up from germline, CDR1 is DFQATT and CDR2 is SNEGSKA (reference sequence). A word on this clonotype: Antigen specificity is unknown.

V and J are TRBV20-1 and TRBJ1-1; weak D call: TRBD1 (5 bases). The specimen was blood. The clonotype originates from a girl between 5 and 17 years old with multiple sclerosis. The DNA of the CDR3 is TGCAGTGCTCCGGCCCCCTGGGGGGGAAGCGGCACTGAAGCTTTCTTT. Protein product: CSAPAPWGGSGTEAFF.